The 21 T cell receptor beta chains in this list originate from one sample, sequenced in a study of cytomegalovirus exposure and HLA in healthy donors. Vbeta (60) and Jbeta (13) primers were used in the PCR. Sequencing was performed with immunoSEQ multiplex PCR; in TCRdb, only in-frame clones are kept and a portion is missing. The sample shows more than 50,000 clones, around 67% of them seen only once. Sequenced: PBMCs. The receptors were gathered from a woman in her forties or fifties in good health and CMV-seropositive.

This chain connects TRBV7-9 to TRBJ1-4, with D hard to call. The ends were cut back, 4 bases at V and 1 base at J, with 4 bases in the middle. CDR1 is SEHNR, CDR2 FQNEAQ, per germline (reference sequence). The CDR3 runs to 13 residues. This CDR3 reads CASSSITNEKLFF. CDR3 sequence (DNA): TGTGCCAGCAGCTCCATAACTAATGAAAAACTGTTTTTT. The whole variable domain, filled in from reference TRBV7-9 and TRBJ1-4, reads DTGVSQNPRHKITKRGQNVTFRCDPISEHNRLYWYRQTLGQGPEFLTYFQNEAQLEKSRLLSDRFSAERPKGSFSTLEIQRTEQGDSAMYLCASSSITNEKLFFGSGTQLSVL.

This chain connects TRBV2 to TRBJ2-7, with D possibly TRBD1 on 6 matching bases. This CDR3 spans 14 amino acids. V dropped 7 bases and J dropped 1 base, with 14 bases sitting between them. Germline V CDR1 and CDR2: SNHLY, FYNNEI. The CDR3 sequence is CASNPRGRSYEQYF. The CDR3, as DNA: TGTGCCAGCAACCCCAGGGGACGGTCCTACGAGCAGTACTTC. The variable domain in full, with the rest retrieved from reference TRBV2 and TRBJ2-7, is EPEVTQTPSHQVTQMGQEVILRCVPISNHLYFYWYRQILGQKVEFLVSFYNNEISEKSEIFDDQFSVERPDGSNFTLKIRSTKLEDSAMYFCASNPRGRSYEQYFGPGTRLTVT.

The V gene is TRBV30, the J gene TRBJ2-7; D is ambiguous. CDR1 is GTSNPN, CDR2 SVGIG, per germline (reference sequence). This CDR3 is 12 amino acids long. Trimming took 2 bases from V and 3 from J, leaving 8 bases between them. CDR3 DNA sequence: TGTGCCTGGAGTAATCAATTCTACGAGCAGTACTTC. Protein product: CAWSNQFYEQYF.

This rearrangement joins TRBV6-5 to TRBJ2-7, with 9 bases identical to TRBD1. CDR3 length: 15 amino acids. CDR1 and CDR2 from the germline V gene are MNHEY and SVGAGI. After removal of 0 bases from V and 5 bases from J, the junction contained 5 bases not matched to a gene. CDR3 sequence: CASSYSPGQGNEQYF. CDR3 sequence (DNA): TGTGCCAGCAGTTACTCCCCGGGACAGGGTAACGAGCAGTACTTC.

CDR3 region: CASSPGTSGRGPLDEQFF. In nucleotides, the CDR3 is TGTGCCAGCAGCCCCGGGACTAGCGGGAGGGGGCCTTTAGATGAGCAGTTCTTC. The genes are TRBV5-4 and TRBJ2-1, with 16 bases that match TRBD2. Per germline, CDR1 SGHNT and CDR2 YYREEE (reference sequence). V trimming: 4 bases; J trimming: 8 bases; junction bases outside the gene matches: 12. This CDR3 region has 18 residues.

This chain uses TRBV7-7 with TRBJ2-7; 7 nucleotides line up with TRBD2. J lost 7 bases, V lost 2 bases, and 8 bases had no gene match. Germline-derived CDR1 and CDR2 are SSHAT and FNYEAQ (reference sequence). This CDR3 region has 14 residues. CDR3 protein: CASSLNPGLEEQYF. The CDR3 bases are TGTGCCAGCAGCTTAAATCCAGGACTAGAAGAGCAGTACTTC.

This clone was counted a single time. V and J are TRBV29-1 and TRBJ2-2; 9 positions match TRBD1. J was trimmed by 4 bases and V by 1 base; bases with no gene match: 4. This CDR3 has 15 residues. CDR1 is SQVTM, CDR2 ANQGSEA, per germline. CDR3 amino acids: CSVEARTGVTGELFF. The CDR3 region has the DNA TGCAGCGTTGAAGCCAGGACAGGGGTCACCGGGGAGCTGTTTTTT.

This rearrangement joins TRBV7-8 to TRBJ2-2; 12 bases are a match to TRBD2. The CDR3 consists of 15 residues. V lost 8 bases, J lost 6 bases, and 7 bases stayed unmatched. Looked up from germline, CDR1 is SGHVS and CDR2 is FQNEAQ. As DNA, the CDR3 is TGTGCCAGCCTAGCGGGAGGGCCCGTTTCCGGGGAGCTGTTTTTT. Protein product: CASLAGGPVSGELFF. The entire variable domain, with the rest obtained from reference TRBV7-8 and TRBJ2-2, is as follows: GAGVSQSPRYKVAKRGQDVALRCDPISGHVSLFWYQQALGQGPEFLTYFQNEAQLDKSGLPSDRFFAERPEGSVSTLKIQRTQQEDSAVYLCASLAGGPVSGELFFGEGSRLTVL.

The V gene is TRBV7-9, the J gene TRBJ1-2; D is ambiguous. With 5 bases removed from V and 2 bases from J, the gap between germline ends came to 15 bases. The V gene's germline CDR1 is SEHNR and CDR2 FQNEAQ (reference sequence). This CDR3 has 15 amino acids. CDR3 residues: CASSIHSLLNYGYTF. CDR3 bases: TGTGCCAGCAGCATTCACAGCCTTCTAAACTATGGCTACACCTTC.

The chain links TRBV18 to TRBJ2-7; perhaps TRBD1 as D (5 bases). The length of the CDR3 is 13 residues. The germline V gene encodes CDR1 KGHSH and CDR2 LQKENI. V was trimmed by 3 bases and J by 1 base, leaving 7 bases between them. For the CDR3, the DNA is TGTGCCAGCTCACCTCCAGGGTCCTACGAGCAGTACTTC. Its translation is CASSPPGSYEQYF.

This chain joins TRBV19 and TRBJ2-7, with 7 positions matching TRBD1. The CDR3 has 15 amino acids. The germline V gene encodes CDR1 LNHDA and CDR2 SQIVND (reference sequence). Germline trimming cut 2 bases from V and 2 bases from J; bases unmatched to any gene: 6. The CDR3 sequence: CASSISTGSPYEQYF. CDR3 nucleotides: TGTGCCAGTAGTATATCGACAGGGTCCCCCTACGAGCAGTACTTC. Together with reference TRBV19 and TRBJ2-7, the CDR3 gives the full variable domain: DGGITQSPKYLFRKEGQNVTLSCEQNLNHDAMYWYRQDPGQGLRLIYYSQIVNDFQKGDIAEGYSVSREKKESFPLTVTSAQKNPTAFYLCASSISTGSPYEQYFGPGTRLTVT.

The sample holds a few counts of this clone. The gene calls are TRBV27 and TRBJ2-3; tentative D call: TRBD2 (5 bases). This CDR3 has 13 amino acids. Trimming removed 2 bases at V and 7 bases at J, with 10 bases between. CDR1 and CDR2 from the germline V gene are MNHEY and SMNVEV (reference sequence). For the CDR3, the DNA is TGTGCCAGCAGTTTAGATGGGAGAAATACGCAGTATTTT. Translation: CASSLDGRNTQYF.

This clone was counted between two and nine times. The chain joins TRBV18 to TRBJ1-1; 8 bases match TRBD1. J gave up 5 bases and V 3 bases, and 5 bases lay outside the gene matches. From germline, CDR1 is KGHSH and CDR2 LQKENI. The CDR3 has 14 amino acids. The CDR3 DNA sequence: TGTGCCAGCTCACCTGGACAGGGTGGGACTGAAGCTTTCTTT. Translated, it gives CASSPGQGGTEAFF.

This clone came up once. This chain joins TRBV19 and TRBJ1-1; weak D call: TRBD1 (5 bases). CDR1 LNHDA and CDR2 SQIVND come from the germline V gene (reference sequence). The CDR3 extends over 15 amino acids. The germline V and J ends were trimmed by 1 base and 1 base, with 10 bases remaining between them. CDR3 coding DNA: TGTGCCAGTAGTATAGGGGGGAGGCCGAACACTGAAGCTTTCTTT. Its translation: CASSIGGRPNTEAFF. The variable domain in full, completed from reference TRBV19 and TRBJ1-1, reads DGGITQSPKYLFRKEGQNVTLSCEQNLNHDAMYWYRQDPGQGLRLIYYSQIVNDFQKGDIAEGYSVSREKKESFPLTVTSAQKNPTAFYLCASSIGGRPNTEAFFGQGTRLTVV.

The chain recombines TRBV25-1 with TRBJ2-7; D is uncertain. The CDR3 extends over 13 amino acids. The V gene lost 2 bases and the J gene lost 5 bases, with 10 bases spanning the gap. The germline V gene encodes CDR1 MGHDK and CDR2 SYGVNS. CDR3: CASSEPPIHEQYF. CDR3 coding DNA: TGTGCCAGCAGTGAACCCCCCATCCACGAGCAGTACTTC.

The V call is TRBV7-8, the J call TRBJ2-5; D is perhaps TRBD1 (5 bases). This CDR3 comprises 13 residues. From germline, CDR1 is SGHVS and CDR2 FQNEAQ. Trimming pared 5 bases from V and 4 bases from J, leaving 11 bases between. CDR3: CASSPRVGETQYF. Written as DNA, the CDR3 is TGTGCCAGCAGCCCCAGGGTGGGAGAGACCCAGTACTTC.

The gene calls are TRBV7-8 and TRBJ2-5; D call uncertain. V lost 7 bases and J lost 5, with 17 bases in between. The CDR3 totals 14 residues. Germline values: CDR1 SGHVS, CDR2 FQNEAQ. The CDR3 sequence is CASTTPIIKETQYF. CDR3 DNA: TGTGCCAGCACCACACCCATCATCAAGGAGACCCAGTACTTC.

This chain connects TRBV6-1 to TRBJ2-7; no clear D. Germline V gene data show CDR1 as MNHNS and CDR2 as SASEGT. The CDR3 consists of 12 residues. Trimming cost V 6 bases and J 2 bases, with 8 bases left between them. CDR3 region: CASRQDTYEQYF. The CDR3 DNA reads TGTGCCAGCAGGCAGGATACCTACGAGCAGTACTTC.

The genes are TRBV27 and TRBJ2-3; D gene uncertain. The CDR3 runs to 15 residues. Germline CDR1 MNHEY, CDR2 SMNVEV (reference sequence). Trimming shortened V by 5 bases and J by 2 bases, and 14 bases separated the two germline ends. CDR3 protein: CASSHRHVLTDTQYF. In nucleotides, the CDR3 is TGTGCCAGCAGTCACCGACACGTCCTCACAGATACGCAGTATTTT.

V and J are TRBV27 and TRBJ2-2; D unclear. Germline V gene data show CDR1 as MNHEY and CDR2 as SMNVEV (reference sequence). This CDR3 has 13 residues. V was cut by 2 bases and J by 5 bases, with 6 bases left in between. The CDR3 protein is CASSLGQTGELFF. The CDR3 region has the DNA TGTGCCAGCAGTTTAGGGCAGACCGGGGAGCTGTTTTTT.

The table lists this clone with a few counts. The chain employs TRBV2 and TRBJ2-7; TRBD1 matches at 7 bases. The CDR3 runs 17 residues. The V gene's germline CDR1 is SNHLY and CDR2 FYNNEI. V gave up 3 bases and J gave up 2 bases; unmatched junction bases: 13. For the CDR3, the DNA is TGTGCCAGCAGTGATACCGGACAGGCGAGAAGGCCCTACGAGCAGTACTTC. It codes for CASSDTGQARRPYEQYF.